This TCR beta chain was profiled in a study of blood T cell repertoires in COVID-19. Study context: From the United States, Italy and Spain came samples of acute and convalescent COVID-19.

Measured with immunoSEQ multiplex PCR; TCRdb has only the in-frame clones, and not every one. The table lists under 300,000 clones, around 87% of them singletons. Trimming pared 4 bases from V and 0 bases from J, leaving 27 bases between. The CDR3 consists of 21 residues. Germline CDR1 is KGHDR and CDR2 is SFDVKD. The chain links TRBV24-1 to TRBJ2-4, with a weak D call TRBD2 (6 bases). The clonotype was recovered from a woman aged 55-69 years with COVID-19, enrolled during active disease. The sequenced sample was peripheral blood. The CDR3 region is CATSETTEGPLKDLAKNIQYF. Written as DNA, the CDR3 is TGTGCCACCAGTGAGACCACGGAGGGACCCTTAAAAGATCTAGCCAAAAACATTCAGTACTTC.